These T cell receptor beta chains were read from a single sample in a study of cytomegalovirus exposure and HLA in healthy donors. Clones were sequenced by immunoSEQ multiplex PCR, and TCRdb holds only the in-frame ones, with some missing. Of some 140,000 clones in the sample, roughly 80% were seen once. Source material: PBMCs. Every receptor here comes from a woman aged 45-65 years in good health and CMV-seropositive. The CDR3 runs from the conserved cysteine through the conserved F or W. The D gene is left open where the match is weak. Where a row states a size, it is once, few, many or the class of an expanded clone; other rows omit it.

v_gene: TRBV9
d_gene: TRBD2
abundance: NA
j_gene: TRBJ2-7
CDR3aa: CASSSRTSGGYSYEQYF
CDR3nt: TGTGCCAGCAGCTCCCGGACTAGCGGGGGGTACTCCTACGAGCAGTACTTC

v_gene: TRBV28
d_gene: NA
abundance: NA
j_gene: TRBJ1-6
CDR3aa: CASSSSPLGGNSPLHF
CDR3nt: TGTGCCAGCAGTTCCTCCCCCCTGGGAGGGAATTCACCCCTCCACTTT

v_gene: TRBV27
d_gene: NA
abundance: NA
j_gene: TRBJ1-4
CDR3aa: CASSLSGLFNEKLFF
CDR3nt: TGTGCCAGCAGTTTGTCGGGACTGTTTAATGAAAAACTGTTTTTT

v_gene: TRBV6-5
d_gene: NA
abundance: NA
j_gene: TRBJ1-5
CDR3aa: CASSYRGGQPQHF
CDR3nt: TGTGCCAGCAGTTACAGGGGTGGTCAGCCCCAGCATTTT

v_gene: TRBV19
d_gene: TRBD1
abundance: NA
j_gene: TRBJ1-1
CDR3aa: CASTLGDRVVEAFF
CDR3nt: TGTGCCAGCACCCTCGGGGACAGGGTAGTCGAAGCTTTCTTT

v_gene: TRBV7-8
d_gene: TRBD2
abundance: NA
j_gene: TRBJ2-7
CDR3aa: CASSLARGLTYEQYF
CDR3nt: TGTGCCAGCAGCTTAGCGCGGGGGTTGACCTACGAGCAGTACTTC

v_gene: TRBV5-4
d_gene: NA
abundance: NA
j_gene: TRBJ1-3
CDR3aa: CASSQNSGGLGGNTIYF
CDR3nt: TGTGCCAGCAGCCAAAACAGCGGGGGGCTAGGAGGAAACACCATATATTTT

v_gene: TRBV11-2
d_gene: NA
abundance: NA
j_gene: TRBJ2-7
CDR3aa: CASSLERSSYEQYF
CDR3nt: TGTGCCAGCAGCTTAGAGCGAAGCTCCTACGAGCAGTACTTC

v_gene: TRBV15
d_gene: NA
abundance: NA
j_gene: TRBJ2-7
CDR3aa: CATGDFYEQYF
CDR3nt: TGTGCCACCGGGGACTTTTACGAGCAGTACTTC

v_gene: TRBV14
d_gene: NA
abundance: NA
j_gene: TRBJ1-4
CDR3aa: CASSRFGGTNEKLFF
CDR3nt: TGTGCCAGCAGCCGGTTCGGGGGAACTAATGAAAAACTGTTTTTT

v_gene: TRBV5-1
d_gene: NA
abundance: NA
j_gene: TRBJ2-7
CDR3aa: CASSLEQGRTYEQYF
CDR3nt: TGCGCCAGCAGCTTGGAACAGGGGAGGACCTACGAGCAGTACTTC

v_gene: TRBV11-3
d_gene: NA
abundance: NA
j_gene: TRBJ2-1
CDR3aa: CASSLTGNYNEQFF
CDR3nt: TGTGCCAGCAGCTTGACCGGGAACTACAATGAGCAGTTCTTC

v_gene: TRBV5-1
d_gene: NA
abundance: NA
j_gene: TRBJ1-1
CDR3aa: CASSLGAEPEAFF
CDR3nt: TGCGCCAGCAGCTTAGGGGCAGAACCTGAAGCTTTCTTT

v_gene: TRBV6-7
d_gene: NA
abundance: NA
j_gene: TRBJ2-5
CDR3aa: CASTMTRMGKETQYF
CDR3nt: TGTGCCAGCACTATGACTAGAATGGGAAAAGAGACCCAGTACTTC

v_gene: TRBV4-1
d_gene: NA
abundance: NA
j_gene: TRBJ1-2
CDR3aa: CASSTRTELYGYTF
CDR3nt: TGCGCCAGCAGCACACGGACAGAACTCTATGGCTACACCTTC

v_gene: TRBV7-2
d_gene: TRBD1
abundance: NA
j_gene: TRBJ2-4
CDR3aa: CASSLNIGTGETIQYF
CDR3nt: TGTGCCAGCAGCTTAAACATTGGGACAGGGGAAACCATTCAGTACTTC

v_gene: TRBV28
d_gene: TRBD1
abundance: once
j_gene: TRBJ2-1
CDR3aa: CASTKGARYNEQFF
CDR3nt: TGTGCCAGCACCAAGGGGGCGCGGTACAATGAGCAGTTCTTC

v_gene: TRBV7-9
d_gene: TRBD2
abundance: NA
j_gene: TRBJ2-1
CDR3aa: CASSTGLAGGSSYNEQFF
CDR3nt: TGTGCCAGCAGCACGGGACTAGCGGGGGGTAGCTCCTACAATGAGCAGTTCTTC

v_gene: TRBV10-3
d_gene: TRBD1
abundance: NA
j_gene: TRBJ1-6
CDR3aa: CAISENAPGQGADSPLHF
CDR3nt: TGTGCCATCAGTGAGAATGCCCCGGGACAGGGGGCGGATTCACCCCTCCACTTT

v_gene: TRBV29-1
d_gene: TRBD1
abundance: NA
j_gene: TRBJ2-5
CDR3aa: CSVDGGTGRPRETQYF
CDR3nt: TGCAGCGTTGATGGTGGGACAGGGAGGCCTAGGGAGACCCAGTACTTC

v_gene: TRBV5-5
d_gene: NA
abundance: NA
j_gene: TRBJ2-5
CDR3aa: CASSLDVGAFQETQYF
CDR3nt: TGTGCCAGCAGCTTGGATGTGGGGGCTTTCCAAGAGACCCAGTACTTC

v_gene: TRBV6-1
d_gene: NA
abundance: once
j_gene: TRBJ2-7
CDR3aa: CASSEEIGAAYEQYF
CDR3nt: TGTGCCAGCAGTGAAGAGATAGGGGCGGCCTACGAGCAGTACTTC

v_gene: TRBV30
d_gene: NA
abundance: NA
j_gene: TRBJ2-1
CDR3aa: CASYPGTKFF
CDR3nt: TGTGCCTCCTATCCTGGGACAAAGTTCTTC

v_gene: TRBV4-2
d_gene: NA
abundance: NA
j_gene: TRBJ1-3
CDR3aa: CASSQEWGRGAGNTIYF
CDR3nt: TGTGCCAGCAGCCAAGAGTGGGGTAGGGGTGCGGGAAACACCATATATTTT

v_gene: TRBV19
d_gene: TRBD1
abundance: NA
j_gene: TRBJ1-6
CDR3aa: CASGSGQGDSPLHF
CDR3nt: TGTGCCAGTGGTTCGGGACAGGGTGATTCACCCCTCCACTTT

v_gene: TRBV18
d_gene: TRBD2
abundance: NA
j_gene: TRBJ2-7
CDR3aa: CASSPAGGLTYEQYF
CDR3nt: TGTGCCAGCTCACCAGCGGGAGGGCTCACCTACGAGCAGTACTTC

v_gene: TRBV7-2
d_gene: TRBD2
abundance: NA
j_gene: TRBJ2-2
CDR3aa: CASSPGLVATGELFF
CDR3nt: TGTGCCAGCAGCCCCGGACTAGTTGCCACCGGGGAGCTGTTTTTT

v_gene: TRBV7-9
d_gene: NA
abundance: few
j_gene: TRBJ1-3
CDR3aa: CASSSQGGGNTIYF
CDR3nt: TGTGCCAGCAGCTCCCAAGGGGGTGGAAACACCATATATTTT

v_gene: TRBV6-6
d_gene: NA
abundance: NA
j_gene: TRBJ1-2
CDR3aa: CASSYSAYGYTF
CDR3nt: TGTGCCAGCAGTTACTCGGCCTATGGCTACACCTTC

v_gene: TRBV6-5
d_gene: NA
abundance: NA
j_gene: TRBJ1-2
CDR3aa: CASRGSSSSYGYTF
CDR3nt: TGTGCCAGCAGGGGCTCAAGCAGTTCCTATGGCTACACCTTC

v_gene: TRBV4-2
d_gene: TRBD2
abundance: NA
j_gene: TRBJ2-7
CDR3aa: CASSQASGGPYEQYF
CDR3nt: TGTGCCAGCAGCCAAGCTAGCGGGGGCCCATACGAGCAGTACTTC

v_gene: TRBV5-4
d_gene: TRBD1
abundance: few
j_gene: TRBJ2-5
CDR3aa: CASSLGQGRGQETQYF
CDR3nt: TGTGCCAGCAGCTTGGGTCAGGGCAGGGGGCAAGAGACCCAGTACTTC

v_gene: TRBV11-2
d_gene: TRBD2
abundance: NA
j_gene: TRBJ2-1
CDR3aa: CASSPRLAEIYNEQFF
CDR3nt: TGTGCCAGCAGCCCCCGACTAGCGGAGATCTACAATGAGCAGTTCTTC

v_gene: TRBV5-4
d_gene: TRBD1
abundance: NA
j_gene: TRBJ2-7
CDR3aa: CASSLDRGREQYF
CDR3nt: TGTGCCAGCAGCTTGGACAGGGGGCGAGAGCAGTACTTC

v_gene: TRBV5-8
d_gene: NA
abundance: NA
j_gene: TRBJ1-1
CDR3aa: CASSRGARGTEAFF
CDR3nt: TGTGCCAGCAGCCGGGGGGCGCGGGGCACTGAAGCTTTCTTT

v_gene: TRBV11-2
d_gene: NA
abundance: NA
j_gene: TRBJ1-6
CDR3aa: CASSLDRGAYNSPLHF
CDR3nt: TGTGCCAGCAGCTTAGATCGGGGAGCCTATAATTCACCCCTCCACTTT

v_gene: TRBV7-2
d_gene: NA
abundance: NA
j_gene: TRBJ1-2
CDR3aa: CASSFELINYGYTF
CDR3nt: TGTGCCAGCAGCTTCGAACTGATTAACTATGGCTACACCTTC

v_gene: TRBV10-3
d_gene: TRBD2
abundance: NA
j_gene: TRBJ2-7
CDR3aa: CAISDLAGSSYEQYF
CDR3nt: TGTGCCATCAGTGATTTAGCGGGCAGCTCCTACGAGCAGTACTTC

v_gene: TRBV2
d_gene: TRBD2
abundance: NA
j_gene: TRBJ2-3
CDR3aa: CASSEGVSGGAGYF
CDR3nt: TGTGCCAGCAGTGAAGGGGTTAGCGGGGGGGCCGGGTATTTT

v_gene: TRBV5-1
d_gene: NA
abundance: few
j_gene: TRBJ2-7
CDR3aa: CASSSRGTGTNAYEQYF
CDR3nt: TGCGCCAGCAGCTCGCGCGGAACCGGGACAAATGCATACGAGCAGTACTTC

v_gene: TRBV30
d_gene: NA
abundance: once
j_gene: TRBJ1-5
CDR3aa: CAWSGSSKEPQHF
CDR3nt: TGTGCCTGGAGTGGAAGTAGCAAGGAGCCCCAGCATTTT

v_gene: TRBV7-8
d_gene: NA
abundance: NA
j_gene: TRBJ2-3
CDR3aa: CASSFPGPTDTQYF
CDR3nt: TGTGCCAGCAGCTTCCCTGGGCCTACAGATACGCAGTATTTT

v_gene: TRBV5-3
d_gene: NA
abundance: NA
j_gene: TRBJ2-6
CDR3aa: CARSHSSGASGANVLTF
CDR3nt: TGTGCCAGAAGCCACTCCTCGGGAGCATCTGGGGCCAACGTCCTGACTTTC

v_gene: TRBV28
d_gene: NA
abundance: few
j_gene: TRBJ1-4
CDR3aa: CASSDSTLATNEKLFF
CDR3nt: TGTGCCAGCAGCGACTCCACCCTTGCAACTAATGAAAAACTGTTTTTT

v_gene: TRBV28
d_gene: TRBD1
abundance: NA
j_gene: TRBJ1-3
CDR3aa: CAIEGLGTGQVLRDF
CDR3nt: TGTGCCATCGAAGGGTTAGGGACAGGGCAGGTGCTGAGGGATTTT

v_gene: TRBV10-3
d_gene: TRBD2
abundance: NA
j_gene: TRBJ2-7
CDR3aa: CAISASSGGAEEQYF
CDR3nt: TGTGCCATCAGTGCATCTAGCGGGGGGGCTGAGGAGCAGTACTTC

v_gene: TRBV2
d_gene: NA
abundance: few
j_gene: TRBJ2-5
CDR3aa: CASSAGSTQYF
CDR3nt: TGTGCCAGCAGTGCGGGGTCGACCCAGTACTTC

v_gene: TRBV10-1
d_gene: NA
abundance: NA
j_gene: TRBJ1-6
CDR3aa: CASTRYRVDNSPLHF
CDR3nt: TGCGCCAGCACCCGATACAGGGTCGATAATTCACCCCTCCACTTT

v_gene: TRBV30
d_gene: NA
abundance: few
j_gene: TRBJ2-1
CDR3aa: CAWSGRGEQFF
CDR3nt: TGTGCCTGGAGTGGGCGGGGAGAGCAGTTCTTC

v_gene: TRBV6-1
d_gene: NA
abundance: NA
j_gene: TRBJ2-1
CDR3aa: CASSEVRQNNEQFF
CDR3nt: TGTGCCAGCAGTGAAGTACGTCAGAACAATGAGCAGTTCTTC

v_gene: TRBV19
d_gene: TRBD1
abundance: few
j_gene: TRBJ1-6
CDR3aa: CASNDRESSPLHF
CDR3nt: TGTGCCAGTAATGACAGGGAGAGTTCACCCCTCCACTTT

v_gene: TRBV18
d_gene: TRBD1
abundance: NA
j_gene: TRBJ2-3
CDR3aa: CASSPPGQSNAQYF
CDR3nt: TGTGCCAGCTCACCACCGGGACAGTCCAATGCGCAGTATTTT